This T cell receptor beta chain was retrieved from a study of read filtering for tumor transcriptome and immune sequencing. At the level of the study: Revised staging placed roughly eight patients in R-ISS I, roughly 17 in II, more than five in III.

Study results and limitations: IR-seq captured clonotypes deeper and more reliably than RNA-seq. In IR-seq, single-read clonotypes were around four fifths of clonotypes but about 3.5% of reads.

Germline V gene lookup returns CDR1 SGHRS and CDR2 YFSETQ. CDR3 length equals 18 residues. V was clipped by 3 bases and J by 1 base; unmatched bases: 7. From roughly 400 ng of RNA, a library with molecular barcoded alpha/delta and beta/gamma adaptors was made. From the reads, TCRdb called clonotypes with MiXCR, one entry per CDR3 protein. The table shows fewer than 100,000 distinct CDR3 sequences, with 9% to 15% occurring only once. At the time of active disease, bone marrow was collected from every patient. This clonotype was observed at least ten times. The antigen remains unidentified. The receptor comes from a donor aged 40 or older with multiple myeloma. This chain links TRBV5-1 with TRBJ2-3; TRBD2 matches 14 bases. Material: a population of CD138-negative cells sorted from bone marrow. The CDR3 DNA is TGCGCCAGCAGCTGGGGACTAGCGGGAGCCCAAGGCACAGATACGCAGTATTTT. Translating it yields CASSWGLAGAQGTDTQYF.